What follows is one TCR beta chain and its context. The clone's antigen remains unknown. Base qualities are not at hand, and no much larger clone is one base apart. The record originates from a study of cytomegalovirus exposure and HLA in healthy donors listed by TCRdb under 2017. Regarding the research as a whole: An earlier analysis of 587 of the donors reported approximately 260 Gb of sequence data and around 100 million unique TCR beta sequences obtained from about 180 million T cells. The aim of the study was to test whether cataloging public T cell receptors could identify signatures of past pathogen exposure. To predict cytomegalovirus infection status, the study brought together high-throughput TCR immunosequencing, statistical association of individual TCRs with disease status, and machine learning. All discovery cohort repertoires had been generated using a single sequencing platform. A later analysis re-analyzed previously published TCR beta repertoires from 660 or so donors and added high-resolution HLA genotyping to study TCR occurrence patterns. Of the 300 to 400 genotyped donors, roughly 85% fell in the genetic ancestry cluster associated with self-reported Caucasian donors. HLA typing covered class I and class II loci at four-digit resolution. On average, around 230,000 unique TCR beta nucleotide sequences were sequenced per donor among a few hundred genotyped donors of the cohort, with approximately 18% of those sequences being non-productive. Genome-wide SNP genotypes for about three fifths of the roughly 670 donors were used in a later genetic analysis, which treated that subset as a discovery cohort. Rather than using new phenotypic data, the later analysis identified candidate immune exposures from TCR beta sequences and from how often those sequences occurred across donors. Donor age, sex, ethnicity and CMV serostatus were compiled alongside the repertoire data. A separate validation cohort of some 130 different subjects was used in addition to the roughly 620-subject first cohort. The study used immunosequencing to profile the T cell repertoires of 666 subjects and linked those repertoires to cytomegalovirus serostatus. An early release covering around 630 HLA-typed donors comprised approximately 300 gigabases of sequencing data and tens of millions of unique TCR sequences. Roughly five DR-DQ haplotypes were handled as single units for association and clustering, since linkage in the cohort was strong. An earlier analysis of several hundred of the donors applied high-throughput TCR beta sequencing to assess whether each TCR beta V gene segment acted as functional or pseudogenic. Typing coverage varied by locus: roughly 629-630 donors for A, B, C, DRB1 and DQB1; more than 500 for DQA1; about 570 for DPA1; under 490 for DPB1.

The cohort comprised some 680 healthy bone marrow donors. At the time of sampling, all cohort members were nominally healthy, though unrecorded immune exposures were likely present. The donor was CMV seropositive and was included in the group of about 290 seropositive cohort members. A peripheral blood sample was collected from each donor, and TCR beta sequencing was performed on peripheral blood mononuclear cells. Genomic DNA was extracted from the blood cell samples with the Qiagen DNeasy Blood Extraction Kit. The study at large found these results: Specific HLA alleles were associated with roughly 17,000 TCR beta sequences at a false discovery rate of 0.05 in a later analysis. Compared with equally common non-associated chains, HLA-associated TCR beta chains in a later analysis were more clonally expanded and had lower generation probabilities. The study listed 150 to 200 TCR beta chains as associated with cytomegalovirus. Because HLA typing was missing for some donors at each locus, association tests included only the typed subset. Roughly uniform sequencing depth across donors was assumed in presence/absence analyses, although this assumption may not hold. A later analysis reported that several top co-occurrence clusters appeared linked to parvovirus B19, influenza, CMV and Epstein-Barr virus. According to a later genetic analysis, donors in an Asian-associated ancestry cluster had fewer N-insertions in productive TCRs than the approximately 700-donor mean. The authors suggested that the approach could potentially be generalized to other disease states and immunological phenotypes. A further reported finding was that TCR beta sequences accurately predicted the HLA-A and HLA-B alleles for most subjects in the first cohort. For the cohort, immune exposure information was limited to CMV serostatus. The sequencing pipeline was judged likely to have produced a cluster of highly shared sequence variants as a technical artifact. Cytomegalovirus status was reported to be diagnosed by the classifier with high specificity and sensitivity in both the original and validation cohorts. In a later analysis, most CMV-associated TCR beta chains were found to appear HLA-restricted, with HLA associations seemingly driven largely by CMV exposure. Correlated functional status among segregating V segments might reflect linkage disequilibrium, but an unknown experimental factor could not be ruled out. In vitro tests confirmed that a few of the cytomegalovirus-associated TCR beta chains recognize cytomegalovirus antigens. Broadly in line with IMGT annotations, most TCR beta V segments showed up in productive rearrangements about 90% or about 30% of the time in an earlier analysis of 587 of the donors. Because the 87-base-pair reads could not distinguish some IMGT-functional V segments, including TRBV6-2 and TRBV6-3, those segments were excluded. In a later genetic analysis, a missense DCLRE1C variant was associated with V-gene and J-gene trimming of TCR beta chains, and the association was replicated in an independent cohort. According to a later analysis, TCR association rates differed among HLA loci, with DRB1 alleles showing the most associated TCRs and HLA-C alleles showing the fewest. The earlier analysis of approximately 540 of the donors excluded roughly 16 rarely observed V segments, including chromosome 9 orphons, because counts were too low. Most TCR sequences were observed very rarely across donors, whereas some public TCRs were present in many individuals. In this cohort, only TCR beta chains were sequenced, and detectable features were limited by the absence of alpha or paired-chain data. Assigning TCR associations to individual alleles was difficult when HLA alleles, especially DR and DQ, strongly co-occurred.

Receptor amplification or capture employed the immunoSEQ multiplex PCR assay. A mixture of 60 forward primers for TCR Vbeta segments and 13 reverse primers for TCR Jbeta segments was used in the multiplex PCR. The CDR3 region of rearranged TCR beta genes was amplified from genomic DNA with a multiplex PCR assay. Amplified TCR beta libraries were sequenced as 87-base-pair reads on the Illumina HiSeq System. The paper's data handling went like this. A later analysis counted some 80 million unique TCR beta chains across the approximately 700 repertoires, and approximately 11 million of these chains were shared by at least two donors. Raw reads were error-corrected and collapsed into unique sequences by a nearest-neighbor algorithm in which closely related sequences were merged to remove PCR and sequencing errors. CDR3 sequences were aligned to IMGT reference sequences to assign V, D and J gene segments. For a sequence to be retained, at least a six-nucleotide match to both a V gene segment and a J gene segment was required. Rearrangements were classified as productive when the CDR3 lacked stop codons and remained in frame with V and J, and all other rearrangements were classified as non-productive. Following IMGT convention, CDR3 was defined as the stretch from the second conserved V-encoded cysteine up to the conserved J-encoded phenylalanine. The earlier analysis of 587 of the donors excluded sequences that lacked an unambiguous match to a single V gene segment. In an earlier analysis of roughly 500 of the donors, V segments were called functional above 56.7% productive rearrangements and were called segregating when the between-donor standard deviation exceeded 5%. To diagnose cytomegalovirus status from the catalog of TCR beta chain sequences, a statistical classification framework was built. In a later analysis, TCR nucleotide sequences were compared against IMGT/GENE-DB human TR gene sequences so that V and J genes could be assigned. A later analysis assigned CDR3 sequences and most-parsimonious VDJ recombination scenarios with the TCRdist pipeline. In a later analysis, each TCR beta chain was defined by its CDR3 amino acid sequence together with its V-gene family, and reads lacking a unique V-gene family were excluded. A later analysis removed nearly 600 highly shared, low-generation-probability nucleotide sequences to deal with suspected cross-contamination and a sequencing artifact. In a later analysis, a clonal expansion index was calculated for each public chain from normalized within-repertoire ranks of inferred template counts. Generation probabilities in a later analysis came from a VDJ recombination model fitted to out-of-frame rearrangements, and those results were checked against IGoR. A later analysis scored TCR-TCR, TCR-HLA and TCR-CMV co-occurrence with hypergeometric tests, applying a repertoire-size bias correction to TCR pairs. To estimate false discovery rates, a later analysis permuted the HLA or CMV assignments 20 times. In a later analysis, co-occurring TCRs were grouped using DBSCAN, and TCRdist sequence similarity was added for clustering within HLA-allele-positive subsets. For co-occurrence clustering, repertoires with fewer than 30,000 or more than 120,000 public chains were excluded, along with several repertoires with anomalous nucleotide sharing. Here the immuneACCESS table is served through TCRdb, limited to in-frame sequences with V and J called. Missing clones are a known gap in these copies; in checked studies unresolved V genes cover under half, and the rest lacks a known reason. The DNA gave D and trimming, while V, J and clone size come from that table. The sample table records about 180,000 clones; around 80% of these occur just once. The ten largest clones add up to around 3.4% of the sample.

The CDR3 contains 15 residues, cysteine and phenylalanine counted. Kept here is only the CDR3 DNA, which spans 45 bases and is read in frame from base 1. Deletion took 2 bases off V and 9 bases off J, with a span of 15 bases between the germline ends. CDR1 SGHNT and CDR2 YYREEE are derived from the germline V gene (reference sequence). The receptor's source is a woman aged 60 to 75 in good health and CMV-seropositive. The chain joins TRBV5-4 to TRBJ1-6, with a weak D call of TRBD1 (5 bases match). Sequencing was carried out using PBMCs. The CDR3 protein sequence reads: CASSLAQGLSSPLHF. The DNA is as follows: TGTGCCAGCAGCTTAGCTCAGGGATTGAGTTCACCCCTCCACTTT.